These T cell receptor beta chains were read from a single sample in a study of T-cell memory formation after mild COVID-19. TCRdb recomputed calls from the 5' RACE reads with MiXCR, one row per CDR3 protein. The table records a few hundred thousand distinct CDR3 sequences, approximately 22% of them present only once. The sequenced material came from PBMCs or a T cell subset sorted from them (not recorded which). These receptors came from a man aged 18 to 35 who had mild COVID-19 (a few samples of this study predate the infection). Cell type and time point are not known. CDR3s include the opening cysteine and the closing phenylalanine or tryptophan. The D gene is left open where the match is weak. Rows may omit the clone size; those that give it use once, few, many or a size class.

j_gene,abundance,v_gene,d_gene,len,CDR3aa,CDR3nt
TRBJ2-1,few,TRBV12-3/TRBV12-4,-,12,CASSFFPNEQFF,TGTGCCAGCAGTTTCTTCCCCAATGAGCAGTTCTTC
TRBJ2-2,few,TRBV5-6,TRBD1,16,CASSFLRDRGYRELFF,TGTGCCAGCAGCTTCTTACGGGACAGGGGGTACAGGGAGCTGTTTTTT
TRBJ2-5,few,TRBV20-1,-,15,CSAKGPALNQETQYF,TGCAGTGCTAAAGGCCCGGCGCTGAACCAAGAGACCCAGTACTTC
TRBJ2-5,-,TRBV7-3,TRBD2,16,CASSRAPAAAGETQYF,TGTGCCAGCAGCCGGGCCCCAGCGGCAGCGGGGGAGACCCAGTACTTC
TRBJ2-7,few,TRBV12-3/TRBV12-4,-,13,CASSFGAFYEQYF,TGTGCCAGCAGTTTCGGGGCCTTCTACGAGCAGTACTTC
TRBJ2-7,-,TRBV20-1,-,12,CSATDSAYEQYF,TGCAGTGCTACCGACAGTGCCTACGAGCAGTACTTC
TRBJ1-2,few,TRBV6-6,TRBD1,16,CASSYRQGDYNYGYTF,TGTGCCAGCAGTTACAGGCAGGGGGATTATAACTATGGCTACACCTTC
TRBJ1-1,few,TRBV28,-,14,CASSLNRLNTEAFF,TGTGCCAGCAGTTTAAATCGGCTGAACACTGAAGCTTTCTTT
TRBJ1-1,few,TRBV5-1,-,16,CASSLGLPVSTTEAFF,TGCGCCAGCAGCTTGGGCCTCCCGGTCTCGACCACTGAAGCTTTCTTT
TRBJ2-3,few,TRBV15,TRBD2,16,CATSTGRGGQADTQYF,TGTGCCACCAGCACCGGGCGGGGGGGCCAGGCAGATACGCAGTATTTT
TRBJ1-1,few,TRBV5-1,-,14,CASSPSRLNTEAFF,TGCGCCAGCAGCCCTAGTCGGTTGAACACTGAAGCTTTCTTT
TRBJ2-2,-,TRBV28,TRBD2,14,CASTGGGYTGELFF,TGTGCCAGCACTGGCGGGGGTTACACCGGGGAGCTGTTTTTT
TRBJ2-2,few,TRBV4-2,-,14,CASSQAGGPGELFF,TGTGCCAGCAGCCAAGCTGGGGGTCCCGGGGAGCTGTTTTTT
TRBJ2-5,-,TRBV2,TRBD2,14,CASTLGGNQETQYF,TGTGCCAGCACCTTGGGGGGGAACCAAGAGACCCAGTACTTC
TRBJ1-2,-,TRBV10-3,TRBD1,14,CAIRGQGGDYGYTF,TGTGCCATCAGGGGACAGGGAGGAGACTATGGCTACACCTTC
TRBJ1-1,-,TRBV2,-,10,CASIRVEAFF,TGTGCCAGCATAAGAGTTGAAGCTTTCTTT
TRBJ1-5,-,TRBV4-3,-,14,CASSQVAGAQPQHF,TGCGCCAGCAGCCAAGTTGCGGGGGCCCAGCCCCAGCATTTT
TRBJ2-5,-,TRBV12-3/TRBV12-4,TRBD1,15,CASSYGTGDQETQYF,TGTGCCAGCAGTTATGGGACAGGGGACCAAGAGACCCAGTACTTC
TRBJ2-1,-,TRBV19,-,12,CASSTSGDEQFF,TGTGCCAGTAGTACGTCTGGGGATGAGCAGTTCTTC
TRBJ2-3,-,TRBV20-1,-,15,CSARDRVLSTDTQYF,TGCAGTGCTAGAGATCGGGTTCTTAGCACAGATACGCAGTATTTT
TRBJ2-7,many,TRBV5-6,-,13,CASSSTWGSEQYF,TGTGCCAGCAGTTCAACGTGGGGATCCGAGCAGTACTTC
TRBJ1-1,few,TRBV9,-,13,CASSRDPNSEAFF,TGTGCCAGCAGCAGGGACCCCAACTCTGAAGCTTTCTTT
TRBJ2-7,-,TRBV9,-,12,CASSPQGLEQYF,TGTGCCAGCAGCCCCCAGGGGCTCGAGCAGTACTTC
TRBJ2-6,-,TRBV5-1,-,16,CASSPQEWAGANVLTF,TGCGCCAGCAGCCCACAGGAATGGGCTGGGGCCAACGTCCTGACTTTC
TRBJ2-7,-,TRBV7-3,-,13,CASSLRRGQEQYF,TGTGCCAGCAGCTTAAGGCGGGGGCAGGAGCAGTACTTC
TRBJ2-3,many,TRBV5-1,TRBD2,16,CASSLGLAGGTDTQYF,TGTGCCAGCAGCTTAGGCCTAGCGGGGGGCACAGATACGCAGTATTTT
TRBJ1-6,few,TRBV5-5,-,14,CASSFSSYNSPLHF,TGTGCCAGCAGCTTTAGCTCCTATAATTCACCCCTCCACTTT
TRBJ1-6,-,TRBV12-3/TRBV12-4,-,15,CASSAWRTYNSPLHF,TGTGCCAGCAGCGCTTGGAGGACCTATAATTCACCCCTCCACTTT
TRBJ2-1,few,TRBV7-9,TRBD1,14,CASSWDRWGDEQFF,TGTGCCAGCAGCTGGGACAGGTGGGGGGATGAGCAGTTCTTC
TRBJ2-1,many,TRBV11-1,-,16,CASSLASGGSYNEQFF,TGTGCCAGCAGCTTAGCGTCAGGGGGGTCCTACAATGAGCAGTTCTTC
TRBJ1-1,few,TRBV5-1,TRBD1,14,CASSTGQLNTEAFF,TGCGCCAGCAGCACGGGACAGCTGAACACTGAAGCTTTCTTT
TRBJ2-7,few,TRBV3-1,-,16,CASSPRRGREADEQYF,TGTGCCAGCAGCCCGAGAAGGGGCAGGGAGGCCGACGAGCAGTACTTC
TRBJ2-7,-,TRBV20-1,-,12,CSSRGISYEQYF,TGCAGTTCTAGAGGGATCTCCTACGAGCAGTACTTC
TRBJ1-2,-,TRBV11-2,TRBD1,14,CASSLLQGADGYTF,TGTGCCAGCAGCTTACTACAGGGGGCTGATGGCTACACCTTC
TRBJ2-1,-,TRBV4-3,TRBD1,16,CASSQDWGTGGREQFF,TGCGCCAGCAGCCAAGATTGGGGGACAGGGGGCAGGGAGCAGTTCTTC
TRBJ2-2,-,TRBV30,-,14,CARTLGGYTGELFF,TGTGCCCGGACACTCGGGGGCTACACCGGGGAGCTGTTTTTT
TRBJ2-7,few,TRBV4-3,-,15,CASSHEAAGSYEQYF,TGCGCCAGCAGCCATGAAGCCGCGGGCTCCTACGAGCAGTACTTC
TRBJ1-2,few,TRBV12-3/TRBV12-4,-,15,CASSRAGQINYGYTF,TGTGCCAGCAGTCGGGCGGGACAAATAAACTATGGCTACACCTTC
TRBJ1-1,few,TRBV9,TRBD1,12,CASSPDRVGAFF,TGTGCCAGCAGCCCCGACAGGGTAGGAGCTTTCTTT
TRBJ2-3,many,TRBV12-3/TRBV12-4,TRBD1,15,CASSLETGYTDTQYF,TGTGCCAGCAGTTTAGAGACAGGGTACACAGATACGCAGTATTTT
TRBJ2-7,-,TRBV29-1,TRBD1,13,CSVARGQPYEQYF,TGCAGCGTTGCTCGGGGACAGCCCTACGAGCAGTACTTC
TRBJ2-7,-,TRBV10-3,-,11,CAMKVGDEQYF,TGTGCCATGAAGGTGGGGGACGAGCAGTACTTC